This is a list of T cell receptor beta chains from one sample in a study of T cells in Graves' hyperthyroidism and ophthalmopathy. TCRdb re-analysed the multiplex PCR reads in MiXCR, keeping a single row per CDR3 protein. The table includes about 590,000 distinct CDR3 sequences, 11% to 15% detected once. Sequencing input: blood. Source of these receptors: a woman aged 18 to 35 with Graves' ophthalmopathy. Both conserved end residues are part of each CDR3. The D gene is left open where the match is weak. Clone size is not always given. Where it is, it says once, few, many or a class for expanded clones.

abundance	len	v_gene	j_gene	d_gene	CDR3aa	CDR3nt
many	14	TRBV2	TRBJ1-5	TRBD1	CASSGQGSNQPQHF	TGTGCCAGCAGTGGACAGGGTAGCAATCAGCCCCAGCATTTT
many	13	TRBV27	TRBJ2-7	TRBD1	CASSWDSRYEQYF	TGTGCCAGCAGTTGGGACAGTCGCTACGAGCAGTACTTC
many	14	TRBV7-8	TRBJ2-1	.	CASSLGILANEQFF	TGTGCCAGCAGCTTGGGAATTCTAGCCAATGAGCAGTTCTTC
.	14	TRBV27	TRBJ2-7	.	CASSSRAPGNEQYF	TGTGCCAGCAGTTCTAGAGCCCCTGGGAACGAGCAGTACTTC
many	11	TRBV29-1	TRBJ2-1	.	CSVIPIYEQFF	TGCAGCGTTATCCCGATTTACGAGCAGTTCTTC
few	14	TRBV19	TRBJ2-7	.	CASSINDITYEQYF	TGTGCCAGTAGTATAAATGACATCACCTACGAGCAGTACTTC
.	16	TRBV6-1	TRBJ2-3	.	CASSPQGYGGTDTQYF	TGTGCCAGCAGCCCGCAGGGATATGGGGGCACAGATACGCAGTATTTT
many	13	TRBV30	TRBJ1-1	.	CAWSVSGWTEAFF	TGTGCCTGGAGTGTATCCGGGTGGACTGAAGCTTTCTTT
few	15	TRBV4-1	TRBJ2-7	.	CASSQAGDTPGEQYF	TGCGCCAGCAGCCAAGCAGGAGATACTCCGGGGGAGCAGTACTTC
.	18	TRBV19	TRBJ1-5	.	CASSIPIRTTRQSQPQHF	TGTGCCAGTAGTATCCCGATTAGAACGACGAGGCAATCACAGCCCCAGCATTTT
many	13	TRBV2	TRBJ2-1	.	CASSEWGPNEQFF	TGTGCCAGCAGCGAATGGGGACCCAATGAGCAGTTCTTC
many	17	TRBV27	TRBJ2-7	TRBD2	CASSSGTSGGNTGEQYF	TGTGCCAGCAGTTCCGGGACTAGCGGTGGGAATACGGGGGAGCAGTACTTC
many	14	TRBV2	TRBJ1-2	TRBD1	CASSGDRVTYGYTF	TGTGCCAGCAGTGGTGACAGGGTAACCTATGGCTACACCTTC
few	15	TRBV9	TRBJ2-3	.	CASSVRRGSTDTQYF	TGTGCCAGCAGCGTCCGTAGGGGTAGCACAGATACGCAGTATTTT
few	16	TRBV9	TRBJ1-5	.	CASSAGGPDSNQPQHF	TGTGCCAGCAGCGCGGGAGGGCCGGATAGCAATCAGCCCCAGCATTTT
many	15	TRBV10-2	TRBJ1-2	.	CASSESTRSMNGYTF	TGCGCCAGCAGTGAGTCGACTCGGTCAATGAATGGCTACACCTTC